This T cell receptor (beta chain) came from a study of response to subunit inactivated influenza vaccine. From germline, CDR1 is SGHTA and CDR2 FQGNSA. The CDR3 length is 16 residues. Whole-study findings and limits: There was a suggestion from the authors that each seasonal influenza vaccination recruits few new T cells.

A word on this clonotype: No antigen is known for it. The junction shows a germline mismatch at one end, possibly a read error.

TCRdb processed the RT-PCR reads anew with MiXCR; each CDR3 protein has one entry. This repertoire shows around 760,000 distinct CDR3 sequences, 14% found once; its top ten account for approximately 6.5%. This TCR came from a man aged 50 to 60 who received an inactivated influenza vaccine. This chain joins TRBV7-2 and TRBJ2-1; 10 bases are shared with TRBD2. The sample in question was PBMCs from blood, obtained about 14 days before vaccination. The CDR3 sequence is CASSFYLAGVGYEQLF. CDR3 in DNA: TGTGCCAGCAGCTTTTATCTAGCGGGAGTGGGCTATGAGCAGTTGTTC.